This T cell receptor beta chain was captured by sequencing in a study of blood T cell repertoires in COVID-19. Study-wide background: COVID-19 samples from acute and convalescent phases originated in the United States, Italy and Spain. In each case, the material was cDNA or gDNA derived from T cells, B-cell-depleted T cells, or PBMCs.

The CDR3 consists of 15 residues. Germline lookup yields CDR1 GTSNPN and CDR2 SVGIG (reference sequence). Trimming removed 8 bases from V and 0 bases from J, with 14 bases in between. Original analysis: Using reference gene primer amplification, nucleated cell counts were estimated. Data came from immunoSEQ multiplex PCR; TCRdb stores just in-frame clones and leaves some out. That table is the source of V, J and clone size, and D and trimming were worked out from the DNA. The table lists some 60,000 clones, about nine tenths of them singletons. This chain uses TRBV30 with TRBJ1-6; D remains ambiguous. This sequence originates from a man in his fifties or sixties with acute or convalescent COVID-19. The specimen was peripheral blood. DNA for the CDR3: TGTGCCGGGATGGGCCCAGGCTCCTATAATTCACCCCTCCACTTT. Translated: CAGMGPGSYNSPLHF.